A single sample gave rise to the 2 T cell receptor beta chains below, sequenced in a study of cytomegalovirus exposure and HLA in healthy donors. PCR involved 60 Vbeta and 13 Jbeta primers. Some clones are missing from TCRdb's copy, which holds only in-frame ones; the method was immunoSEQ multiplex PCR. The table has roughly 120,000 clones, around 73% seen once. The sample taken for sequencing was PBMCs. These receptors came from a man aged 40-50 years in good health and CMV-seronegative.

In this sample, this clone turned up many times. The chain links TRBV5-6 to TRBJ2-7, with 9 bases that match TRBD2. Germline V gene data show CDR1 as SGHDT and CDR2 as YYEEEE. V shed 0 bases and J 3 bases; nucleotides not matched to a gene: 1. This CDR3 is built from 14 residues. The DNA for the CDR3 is TGTGCCAGCAGCTTGGGCGGGGGGGTCTACGAGCAGTACTTC. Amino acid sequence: CASSLGGGVYEQYF.

The DNA for the CDR3 is TGTGCCAGCTCACCGGGACAGGGAGGGCAGCCCCAGCATTTT. The encoded protein is CASSPGQGGQPQHF. The rearrangement uses TRBV18 and TRBJ1-5; TRBD1 aligns across 9 bases. Looked up from germline, CDR1 is KGHSH and CDR2 is LQKENI. CDR3 length: 14 amino acids. V was clipped by 3 bases and J by 7 bases; unmatched bases: 4.